The 26 T cell receptor beta chains below were found in one sample sequenced in a study of OX40 agonist ivuxolimab in advanced cancers. Profiled with immunoSEQ multiplex PCR; TCRdb holds only in-frame clones, not every one. Of 70,000 or so clones in the sample, 85% to 90% are singletons; the top ten hold nearly 8%. Specimen: CD4+ or CD8+ T cells sorted from blood, collected in a trial of the OX40 agonist ivuxolimab. These receptors were obtained from an adult with an advanced solid tumor such as melanoma, head and neck, liver or kidney cancer.

The chain couples TRBV4-1 to TRBJ2-7; the match to TRBD1 covers 12 bases. This CDR3 spans 16 amino acids. The germline gives CDR1 MGHRA, CDR2 YSYEKL. The V gene end was trimmed by 3 bases and the J gene end by 9 bases; junction bases not matched to a gene: 12. CDR3 loop: CASSQSNRDRGLGQYF. In DNA form, the CDR3 reads TGCGCCAGCAGCCAGTCGAACCGGGACAGGGGGCTCGGGCAGTACTTC.

This clone was seen just once. The chain carries TRBV6-6 and TRBJ2-3, with D possibly TRBD1 on 5 matching bases. CDR1 MNHNY and CDR2 SVGAGI come from the germline V gene (reference sequence). The V end lost 6 bases, the J end lost 11 bases, and 15 bases lay between the germline ends. The CDR3 contains 12 residues. The CDR3 DNA sequence: TGTGCCAGCAGAAGCAGGGCGATAGGGCAGTATTTT. Translation gives CASRSRAIGQYF.

The rearrangement uses TRBV9 and TRBJ1-1; maybe TRBD1 (5 bases). Germline CDR1 and CDR2: SGDLS and YYNGEE. The CDR3 has 15 residues. The V and J ends lost 0 bases and 1 base respectively, with 10 bases between them. CDR3 coding DNA: TGTGCCAGCAGCGTAGAGGGAGGGGCGAACACTGAAGCTTTCTTT. This encodes CASSVEGGANTEAFF.

This CDR3 reads CASSVTGTANYGYTF. The CDR3 coding sequence is TGTGCCAGCAGTGTAACCGGGACAGCTAACTATGGCTACACCTTC. The gene calls are TRBV6-1 and TRBJ1-2; 7 nucleotides agree with TRBD1. Germline CDR1 MNHNS, CDR2 SASEGT. The CDR3 consists of 15 residues. J gave up 0 bases and V 4 bases, and 5 bases lay outside the gene matches.

Judged by abundance, this clone is medium-sized. This rearrangement joins TRBV2 to TRBJ1-2; no firm D call. V shed 7 bases and J shed 1 base, with 7 bases lying between them. The CDR3 has 12 amino acids. CDR1 and CDR2 from the germline V gene are SNHLY and FYNNEI. The CDR3: CASMADNYGYTF. Here the CDR3 DNA reads TGTGCCAGCATGGCAGATAACTATGGCTACACCTTC.

The CDR3: CASSTPAGRQTQYF. The CDR3 DNA is TGTGCCAGCAGTACCCCGGCGGGCCGACAGACCCAGTACTTC. The chain carries TRBV28 and TRBJ2-5; TRBD2 might be the D (5 bases). Germline assignment: CDR1 MDHEN and CDR2 SYDVKM. Trimming took off 5 bases at V and 6 bases at J, with 16 bases between the two ends. The CDR3 totals 14 residues.

The genes are TRBV5-4 and TRBJ2-1; D may be TRBD1 (5 bases). The CDR3 has 13 amino acids. The germline CDR1 and CDR2 sequences are SGHNT and YYREEE (reference sequence). Trimming took 0 bases from V and 10 from J, leaving 11 bases between them. For the CDR3, the DNA is TGTGCCAGCAGCTTGGGGAACAGGATAGAGCAGTTCTTC. As protein: CASSLGNRIEQFF.

The chain links TRBV30 to TRBJ2-4; D is unresolved. Trimming removed 2 bases at V and 2 bases at J, with 16 bases between. CDR3 size: 16 residues. Germline CDR1 reads GTSNPN; CDR2 reads SVGIG (reference sequence). The CDR3 DNA reads as TGTGCCTGGAGTATCCCGGCCACGCGGCCCAAAAACATTCAGTACTTC. The encoded protein is CAWSIPATRPKNIQYF.

The chain recombines TRBV7-9 with TRBJ2-1; D gene ambiguous. This CDR3 region has 11 residues. V lost 7 bases to trimming and J lost 12 bases, with 13 bases between them. Germline loops: CDR1 SEHNR, CDR2 FQNEAQ (reference sequence). The CDR3 DNA reads as TGTGCCAGCATTACGGAGAAGAGGCAGTTCTTC. Translation gives CASITEKRQFF.

The chain recombines TRBV10-3 with TRBJ2-1; 10 nucleotides align to TRBD2. Germline V gene lookup returns CDR1 ENHRY and CDR2 SYGVKD. V trimming: 6 bases; J trimming: 0 bases; junction bases outside the gene matches: 5. This CDR3 comprises 16 residues. For the CDR3, the DNA is TGTGCCATCAGCCGTCCTAGCGGGGGCTCCTACAATGAGCAGTTCTTC. Translated: CAISRPSGGSYNEQFF.

V is TRBV19 and J is TRBJ2-2; 7 nucleotides match TRBD2. The CDR3 has 14 residues. The trim removed 0 bases at V and 5 bases at J, leaving 0 bases unmatched. Germline V gives CDR1 LNHDA, CDR2 SQIVND (reference sequence). The CDR3, as DNA: TGTGCCAGTAGTATAGAGCGGGGGACCGGGGAGCTGTTTTTT. Its protein product is CASSIERGTGELFF. The variable domain in full, completed from reference TRBV19 and TRBJ2-2, reads DGGITQSPKYLFRKEGQNVTLSCEQNLNHDAMYWYRQDPGQGLRLIYYSQIVNDFQKGDIAEGYSVSREKKESFPLTVTSAQKNPTAFYLCASSIERGTGELFFGEGSRLTVL.

The CDR3 sequence: CASSGTARQGEQFF. The CDR3, as DNA: TGTGCCAGCAGCGGGACAGCCAGACAGGGTGAGCAGTTCTTC. J is TRBJ2-1 and V is TRBV9; 7 bases are shared with TRBD1. With 3 bases clipped from V and 9 bases from J, the junction kept 9 bases outside the gene matches. This CDR3 has 14 amino acids. Germline loops: CDR1 SGDLS, CDR2 YYNGEE.

J is TRBJ1-5 and V is TRBV2; 8 bases agree with TRBD1. The CDR3 totals 13 residues. From germline, CDR1 is SNHLY and CDR2 FYNNEI. The junction had 5 bases not matched to a gene; V was cut back by 9 bases and J by 4 bases. This CDR3 is CARGTGLNQPQHF. The CDR3 nucleotides read TGTGCCAGGGGGACAGGCTTAAATCAGCCCCAGCATTTT.

V gene TRBV5-4 combines with J gene TRBJ2-2, with D perhaps given as TRBD1 or TRBD2 (6 bases each). CDR1 SGHNT and CDR2 YYREEE come from the germline V gene (reference sequence). This CDR3 is built from 15 residues. Deletions cut 6 bases from V and 7 bases from J, with 19 bases between. CDR3 nucleotide sequence: TGTGCCAGCATGAGGGATCGGGGGCAGGGCGGGGAGCTGTTTTTT. This gives the protein CASMRDRGQGGELFF. The full variable domain, its missing parts supplied by reference TRBV5-4 and TRBJ2-2, is ETGVTQSPTHLIKTRGQQVTLRCSSQSGHNTVSWYQQALGQGPQFIFQYYREEENGRGNFPPRFSGLQFPNYSSELNVNALELDDSALYLCASMRDRGQGGELFFGEGSRLTVL.

The gene calls are TRBV5-1 and TRBJ2-7; maybe TRBD1 (5 bases). V was cut by 1 base and J by 7 bases, with 12 bases left in between. The CDR3 runs 13 residues. Germline CDR1 is SGHRS and CDR2 is YFSETQ. CDR3 nucleotide sequence: TGCGCCAGCAGCTTGACAGGTATGGATGAGCAGTACTTC. Protein product: CASSLTGMDEQYF.

The chain employs TRBV7-2 and TRBJ1-3; D remains ambiguous. V lost 1 base to trimming and J lost 2 bases, with 6 bases between them. CDR3 length: 14 amino acids. The germline CDR1 and CDR2 sequences are SGHTA and FQGNSA. This CDR3 is CASSLEPAGNTIYF. The CDR3 DNA reads TGTGCCAGCAGCTTAGAACCTGCTGGAAACACCATATATTTT.

The chain carries TRBV7-9 and TRBJ1-6, with a possible D match to TRBD1 (6 bases). From germline, CDR1 is SEHNR and CDR2 FQNEAQ (reference sequence). Deletions cut 6 bases from V and 0 bases from J, with 12 bases between. There are 16 residues in the CDR3. The CDR3 is CASSRQASSYNSPLHF. For the CDR3, the DNA is TGTGCCAGCAGTCGACAGGCGAGCTCCTATAATTCACCCCTCCACTTT.

V is TRBV20-1 and J is TRBJ1-1; TRBD1 might be the D (5 bases). Germline CDR1 and CDR2: DFQATT and SNEGSKA (reference sequence). V shed 4 bases and J shed 11 bases, with 14 bases lying between them. The CDR3 length is 11 residues. The chain's CDR3 is CSAISVGTAFF. In DNA form, the CDR3 reads TGCAGTGCTATCTCTGTGGGGACGGCTTTCTTT.

The rearrangement joins TRBV5-4 to TRBJ1-4, with TRBD1 as a possible D gene (6 bases). The CDR3 has 12 residues. Germline CDR1 SGHNT, CDR2 YYREEE (reference sequence). Trimming removed 7 bases from V and 10 bases from J, with 14 bases in between. The CDR3 protein is CASVLTGSKLFF. CDR3 sequence (DNA): TGTGCCAGCGTACTCACAGGGTCAAAACTGTTTTTT. The variable domain in full, with the rest retrieved from reference TRBV5-4 and TRBJ1-4, is ETGVTQSPTHLIKTRGQQVTLRCSSQSGHNTVSWYQQALGQGPQFIFQYYREEENGRGNFPPRFSGLQFPNYSSELNVNALELDDSALYLCASVLTGSKLFFGSGTQLSVL.

CDR3 in amino acids: CASKSRSNTGELFF. In nucleotides, the CDR3 is TGTGCCAGCAAGAGTCGTTCGAACACCGGGGAGCTGTTTTTT. The gene calls are TRBV25-1 and TRBJ2-2; D remains unclear. Trimming removed 7 bases at V and 0 bases at J, with 9 bases between. The CDR3 totals 14 residues. The germline gives CDR1 MGHDK, CDR2 SYGVNS.

This clone was recorded only once. The DNA of the CDR3 is TGTGCCAGCAGACTTCTGGGTAGCGGACTTACGCAGTATTTT. It yields the protein CASRLLGSGLTQYF. The chain recombines TRBV11-2 with TRBJ2-3; maybe TRBD2 (6 bases). CDR3 size: 14 residues. The germline V gene has CDR1 SGHAT and CDR2 FQNNGV. V shed 6 bases and J shed 8 bases, with 18 bases lying between them.

The chain carries TRBV28 and TRBJ1-2, with TRBD1 matching over 8 bases. Germline V gene sequence: CDR1 MDHEN, CDR2 SYDVKM. There are 14 residues in the CDR3. Losses at the gene ends were 4 bases for V and 5 bases for J; bases not matched to a gene: 6. Written as DNA, the CDR3 is TGTGCCAGCAGTTCGACTACAGGGGGGTATGGCTACACCTTC. It translates to CASSSTTGGYGYTF.

J is TRBJ2-7 and V is TRBV19, with D uncertain. V was clipped by 9 bases and J by 2 bases, with 5 bases between them. The CDR3 spans 10 residues. Germline lookup yields CDR1 LNHDA and CDR2 SQIVND (reference sequence). CDR3 nucleotides: TGTGCCAGCCACACCTACGAGCAGTACTTC. Its protein is CASHTYEQYF.

Worth noting for this clone: Other nucleotide sequences from this sample produce the same CDR3. The V and J genes are TRBV5-6 and TRBJ2-7; D might be TRBD2 (6 bases). CDR3 length: 12 residues. V was pared by 4 bases and J by 3 bases, with 8 bases between. Germline CDR1 is SGHDT and CDR2 is YYEEEE. Written as DNA, the CDR3 is TGTGCCAGCAGCGGAGGGTACTACGAGCAGTACTTC. Protein: CASSGGYYEQYF.

The CDR3 DNA reads TGTGCCAGCAGTTTGGTAGGGCATCAGCCCCAGCATTTT. It yields the protein CASSLVGHQPQHF. The rearrangement links TRBV6-1 to TRBJ1-5; D is undetermined. V shed 5 bases and J shed 5 bases, with 10 bases lying between them. Germline CDR1 reads MNHNS; CDR2 reads SASEGT. The CDR3 has 13 amino acids.

J is TRBJ2-7 and V is TRBV5-4; TRBD2 agrees at 8 bases. The length of the CDR3 is 15 residues. CDR1 and CDR2 from the germline V gene are SGHNT and YYREEE (reference sequence). With V trimmed by 4 bases and J by 1 base, 7 bases remained unmatched. The DNA of the CDR3 is TGTGCCAGCAGCCCCGGTCTAGCGGGTTCCTACGAGCAGTACTTC. Protein product: CASSPGLAGSYEQYF.